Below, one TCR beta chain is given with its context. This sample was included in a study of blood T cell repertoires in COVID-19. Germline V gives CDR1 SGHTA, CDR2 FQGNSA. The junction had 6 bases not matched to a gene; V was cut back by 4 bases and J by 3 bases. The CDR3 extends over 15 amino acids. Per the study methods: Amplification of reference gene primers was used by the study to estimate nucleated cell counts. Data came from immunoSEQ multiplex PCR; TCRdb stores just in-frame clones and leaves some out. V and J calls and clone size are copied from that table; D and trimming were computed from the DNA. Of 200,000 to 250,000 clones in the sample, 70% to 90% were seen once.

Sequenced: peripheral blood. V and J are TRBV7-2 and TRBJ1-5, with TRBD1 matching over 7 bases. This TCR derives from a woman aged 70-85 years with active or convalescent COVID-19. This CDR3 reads CASSSGQVHNQPQHF. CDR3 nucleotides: TGTGCCAGCAGCTCAGGACAGGTCCACAATCAGCCCCAGCATTTT.